Listed below are T cell receptor beta chains from one sample, sequenced in a study of CD8+ T cells in alopecia areata. Profiled with immunoSEQ multiplex PCR; TCRdb holds only in-frame clones, not every one. The sample carries about 200,000 clones, 50% to 60% recorded once. The starting material was CD4+ T cells sorted from blood, obtained at week 4, from a patient treated with tofacitinib. These receptors came from a human donor with alopecia areata. Both conserved end residues are part of each CDR3. The D gene is left open where the match is weak. Rows may omit the clone size; those that give it use once, few, many or a size class.

>few|-|TRBV5-4|TRBJ2-1
TGTGCCAGCAGCTTGGTATGGAACAACAATGAGCAGTTCTTC
CASSLVWNNNEQFF
>-|-|TRBV19|TRBJ1-5
TGTGCCAGTACCGGGAGGGCCATTCAGCCCCAGCATTTT
CASTGRAIQPQHF
>once|TRBD1|TRBV25-1|TRBJ1-1
TGTGCCAGCAGGGGACAGGGGACCGCTGAAGCTTTCTTT
CASRGQGTAEAFF
>-|-|TRBV5-4|TRBJ1-1
TGTGCCAGCAGCTTACGGAACACTGAAGCTTTCTTT
CASSLRNTEAFF
>-|TRBD1|TRBV25-1|TRBJ2-2
TGTGCCAGCAGTGAAACGACAGGGGGGCCCGGGGAGCTGTTTTTT
CASSETTGGPGELFF
>once|TRBD2|TRBV28|TRBJ2-5
TGTGCCAGCAGTTCCAGGCCTAGCGGGGGCCAAGAGACCCAGTACTTC
CASSSRPSGGQETQYF
>-|-|TRBV29-1|TRBJ1-4
TGCAGCGTTGTCCGGGATGAAAAACTGTTTTTT
CSVVRDEKLFF
>-|-|TRBV28|TRBJ2-1
TGTGCCAGCAGCGAAGGGACACTACACCCGTACGAGCAGTTCTTC
CASSEGTLHPYEQFF
>-|-|TRBV7-2|TRBJ1-2
TGTGCCAGCAGCTCAGAGGTAGATGGCTACACCTTC
CASSSEVDGYTF
>-|TRBD1|TRBV5-4|TRBJ2-1
TGTGCCAGCAGCCGGATGGGACAGGGTAAAGATGAGCAGTTCTTC
CASSRMGQGKDEQFF
>-|-|TRBV9|TRBJ2-7
TGTGCCAGCACCGGGGCGGCCAAAAGGTCTCTCCACGAGCAGTACTTC
CASTGAAKRSLHEQYF
>-|-|TRBV11-3|TRBJ2-7
TGTGCCAGCAGCTTGGAAAGATTGGGCTACGAGCAGTACTTC
CASSLERLGYEQYF
>-|TRBD1|TRBV29-1|TRBJ1-4
TGCAGCGTTCAGCTCGGACAGGAAAATGAAAAACTGTTTTTT
CSVQLGQENEKLFF
>-|-|TRBV5-1|TRBJ1-4
TGCGCCAGCAGCTTCCGCCCAGGGGAGAATAATGAAAAACTGTTTTTT
CASSFRPGENNEKLFF
>few|-|TRBV19|TRBJ2-6
TGTGCCAGCAGGGTGAGGGTCTCTGGGGCCAACGTCCTGACTTTC
CASRVRVSGANVLTF
>-|-|TRBV30|TRBJ2-1
TGTGCCTGGAGTGTACTGACAGGGAGGGAGGAGCAGTTCTTC
CAWSVLTGREEQFF
>-|TRBD1|TRBV30|TRBJ1-2
TGTGCCTGGAAGACAGGGGGGAACTATGGCTACACCTTC
CAWKTGGNYGYTF
>-|-|TRBV18|TRBJ1-2
TGTGCCAGCACCATCAACCGGGACGGTGACTATGGCTACACCTTC
CASTINRDGDYGYTF
>-|TRBD2|TRBV7-9|TRBJ2-5
TGTGCCAGCAGCGCTACTAGCGGGGGGGAGACCCAGTACTTC
CASSATSGGETQYF
>-|TRBD1|TRBV7-6|TRBJ2-4
TGTGCCAGCAGCTTAGAGGCAGGGGGAAACATTCAGTACTTC
CASSLEAGGNIQYF
>-|-|TRBV5-1|TRBJ2-7
TGCGCCAGCAGCTTGGACGGCCAATACGAGCAGTACTTC
CASSLDGQYEQYF
>-|-|TRBV4-2|TRBJ2-3
TGTGCCAGCAGCCACGGCAGGGGCACAGATACGCAGTATTTT
CASSHGRGTDTQYF
>-|TRBD2|TRBV5-4|TRBJ2-7
TGTGCCAGCAGCTTGGGTGGACTAGCGGGCGAGCAGTACTTC
CASSLGGLAGEQYF
>-|-|TRBV5-1|TRBJ1-6
TGCGCCAGCAGCTTGGAGGGGCCAAATTCACCCCTCCACTTT
CASSLEGPNSPLHF
>-|-|TRBV7-6|TRBJ2-5
TGTGCCAGCAGCTCACAGGGACCCCAAGAGACCCAGTACTTC
CASSSQGPQETQYF
>-|-|TRBV30|TRBJ2-3
TGTGCCTGGAGTGTACAGGGAATGGATACGCAGTATTTT
CAWSVQGMDTQYF
>-|-|TRBV28|TRBJ1-5
TGTGCCAGCAGCCTGGGGGGCCCGGATCAGCCCCAGCATTTT
CASSLGGPDQPQHF
>-|-|TRBV28|TRBJ1-4
TGTGCCAGCAGTGGGGCGTCGGGTAATGAAAAACTGTTTTTT
CASSGASGNEKLFF